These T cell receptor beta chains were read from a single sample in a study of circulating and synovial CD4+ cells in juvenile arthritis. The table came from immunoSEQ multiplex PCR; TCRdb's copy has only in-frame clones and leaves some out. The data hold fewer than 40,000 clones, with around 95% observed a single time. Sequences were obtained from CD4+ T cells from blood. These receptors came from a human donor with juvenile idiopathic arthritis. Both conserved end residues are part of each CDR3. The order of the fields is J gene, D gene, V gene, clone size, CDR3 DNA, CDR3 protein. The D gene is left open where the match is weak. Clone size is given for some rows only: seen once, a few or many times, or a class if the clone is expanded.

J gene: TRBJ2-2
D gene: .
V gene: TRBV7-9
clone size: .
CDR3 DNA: TGTGCCAGCGGTTTGAGGGAAGGGACCGGGGAGCTGTTTTTT
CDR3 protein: CASGLREGTGELFF

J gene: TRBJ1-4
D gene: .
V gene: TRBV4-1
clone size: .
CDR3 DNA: TGCGCCAGCAGCCAATTGGGGACTATTAATGAAAAACTGTTTTTT
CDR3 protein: CASSQLGTINEKLFF

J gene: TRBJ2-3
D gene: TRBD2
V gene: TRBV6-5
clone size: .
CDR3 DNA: TGTGCCAGCACCCCATTGGCGGGAGGCACAGATACGCAGTATTTT
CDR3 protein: CASTPLAGGTDTQYF

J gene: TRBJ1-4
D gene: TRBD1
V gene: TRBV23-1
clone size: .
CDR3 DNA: TGCGCCACACTCGGGACAGGACAGAATGAAAAACTGTTTTTT
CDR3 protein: CATLGTGQNEKLFF

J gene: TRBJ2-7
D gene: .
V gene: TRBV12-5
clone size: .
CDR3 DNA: TGTGCTAGTGGTTTGGCCTCGCGGAAAAAATACGAGCAGTACTTC
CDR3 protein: CASGLASRKKYEQYF

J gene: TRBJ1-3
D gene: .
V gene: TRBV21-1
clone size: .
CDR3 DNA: TGTGCCAGCAGCAAGAGATTGGGCAAAGACTCTGGAAACACCATATATTTT
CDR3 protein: CASSKRLGKDSGNTIYF

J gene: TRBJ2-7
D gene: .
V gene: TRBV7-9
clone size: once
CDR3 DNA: TGTGCCAGCAGCTTAGCGGTTTCAGACTACGAGCAGTACTTC
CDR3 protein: CASSLAVSDYEQYF

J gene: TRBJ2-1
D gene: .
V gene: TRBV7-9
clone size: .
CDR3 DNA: TGTGCCAGCAGCCTACGTACGGGAATCCAAGCCTACAATGAGCAGTTCTTC
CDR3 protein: CASSLRTGIQAYNEQFF

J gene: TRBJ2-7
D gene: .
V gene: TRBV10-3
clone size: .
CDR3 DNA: TGTGCCATCAGTGCGTCCTCAAGGGGATACGAGCAGTACTTC
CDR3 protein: CAISASSRGYEQYF

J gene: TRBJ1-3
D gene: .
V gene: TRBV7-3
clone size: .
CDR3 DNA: TGTGCCAGCAGCCAGTACTCTGGAAACACCATATATTTT
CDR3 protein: CASSQYSGNTIYF

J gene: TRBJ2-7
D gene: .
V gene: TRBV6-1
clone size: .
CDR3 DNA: TGTGCCAGCATTCCTCCGGACAGACCCTACGAGCAGTACTTC
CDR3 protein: CASIPPDRPYEQYF

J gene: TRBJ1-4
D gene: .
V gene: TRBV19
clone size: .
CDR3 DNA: TGTGCCAGTAGTCCCCGGGTGGGGCAGTCACGGGAAAAACTGTTTTTT
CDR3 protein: CASSPRVGQSREKLFF

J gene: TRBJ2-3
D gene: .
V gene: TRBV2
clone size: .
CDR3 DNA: TGTGCCAGCAGTGAACCAACACGTGATACGCAGTATTTT
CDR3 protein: CASSEPTRDTQYF

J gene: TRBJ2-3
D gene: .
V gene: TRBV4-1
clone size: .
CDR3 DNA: TGCGCCAGCAGCCAGGGGACATCACCATCGGCTAGCACAGATACGCAGTATTTT
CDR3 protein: CASSQGTSPSASTDTQYF

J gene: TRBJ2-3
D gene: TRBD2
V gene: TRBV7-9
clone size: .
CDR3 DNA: TGTGCCAGCAGCTTACGGAGGCTAGCGGGAGGGCCCGATACGCAGTATTTT
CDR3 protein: CASSLRRLAGGPDTQYF

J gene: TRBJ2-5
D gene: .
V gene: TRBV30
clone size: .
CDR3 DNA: TGTGCCTGGAGTGTACGGGGAGCCCCCAAGACCCAGTACTTC
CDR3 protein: CAWSVRGAPKTQYF

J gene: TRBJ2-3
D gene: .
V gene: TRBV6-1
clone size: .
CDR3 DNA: TGTGCCAGCAGTGACCCGCGGGCTAGCGAAGGCACAGATACGCAGTATTTT
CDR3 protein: CASSDPRASEGTDTQYF

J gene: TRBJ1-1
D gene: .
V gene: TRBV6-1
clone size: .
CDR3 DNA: TGTGCCAGCGAGGCGAACACTGAAGCTTTCTTT
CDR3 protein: CASEANTEAFF

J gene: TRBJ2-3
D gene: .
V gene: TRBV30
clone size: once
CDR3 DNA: TGTGCCTGGAGTTTCTTAGCGTTCGGGTCAGATACGCAGTATTTT
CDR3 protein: CAWSFLAFGSDTQYF

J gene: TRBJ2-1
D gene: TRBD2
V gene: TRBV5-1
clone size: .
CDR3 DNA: TGCGCCACCCAGACTAGCGGGAGGTCAAATGAGCAGTTCTTC
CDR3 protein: CATQTSGRSNEQFF

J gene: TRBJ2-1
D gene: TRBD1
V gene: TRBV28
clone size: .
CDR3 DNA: TGTGCCAGCAGTTCACTCCCGGGACAGGCCAAAAGCTCCTACAATGAGCAGTTCTTC
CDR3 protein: CASSSLPGQAKSSYNEQFF

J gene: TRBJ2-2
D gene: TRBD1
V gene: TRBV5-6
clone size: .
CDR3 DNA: TGTGCCAGCAGTCCACAGGGGTTCCCCGGGGAGCTGTTTTTT
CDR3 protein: CASSPQGFPGELFF

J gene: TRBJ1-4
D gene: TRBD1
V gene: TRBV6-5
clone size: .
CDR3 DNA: TGTGCCAGCAGTTTGTACAGGGGGGATAGTGAAAAACTGTTTTTT
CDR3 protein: CASSLYRGDSEKLFF

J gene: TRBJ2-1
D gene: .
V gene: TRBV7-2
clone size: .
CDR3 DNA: TGTGCCAGCAGCTTAGTCGGCGGGGCCTACAATGAGCAGTTCTTC
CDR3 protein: CASSLVGGAYNEQFF

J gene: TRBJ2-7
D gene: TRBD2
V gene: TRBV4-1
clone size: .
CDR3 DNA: TGCGCCAGCAGCCAGGGTGGAGCGGGAGGATCCTACGAGCAGTACTTC
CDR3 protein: CASSQGGAGGSYEQYF

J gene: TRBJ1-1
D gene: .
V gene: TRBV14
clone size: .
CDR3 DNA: TGTGCCAGCAGCTTTAGGGGGGGGCCGGGAGCTTTCTTT
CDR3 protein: CASSFRGGPGAFF

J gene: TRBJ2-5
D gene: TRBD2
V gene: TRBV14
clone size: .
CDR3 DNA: TGTGCCAGCAGCCGACGACTAGCGGGAGGGGAGACCCAGTACTTC
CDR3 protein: CASSRRLAGGETQYF

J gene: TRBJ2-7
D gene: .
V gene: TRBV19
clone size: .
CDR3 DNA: TGTGCCAGTAGTCCCCGAGGTACCTCTGAGCAGTACTTC
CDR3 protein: CASSPRGTSEQYF

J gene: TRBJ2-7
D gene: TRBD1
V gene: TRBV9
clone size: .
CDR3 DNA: TGTGCCAGCAGCGTAGGGGACAGGAGCTCCTACGAGCAGTACTTC
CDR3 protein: CASSVGDRSSYEQYF

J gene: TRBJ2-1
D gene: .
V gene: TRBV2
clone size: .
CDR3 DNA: TGTGCCAGCAGTGACCTAGACTTGGACAATGAGCAGTTCTTC
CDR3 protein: CASSDLDLDNEQFF

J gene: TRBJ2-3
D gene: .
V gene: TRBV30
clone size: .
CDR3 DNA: TGTGCCGCAGGGTCTTTGGGGACTGCGGGGAGAGATACGCAGTATTTT
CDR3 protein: CAAGSLGTAGRDTQYF

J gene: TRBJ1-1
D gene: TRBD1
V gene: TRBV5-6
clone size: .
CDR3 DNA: TGTGCCAGCAGCCACTGGGACAGGGGAAGGGGGAACACTGAAGCTTTCTTT
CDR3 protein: CASSHWDRGRGNTEAFF

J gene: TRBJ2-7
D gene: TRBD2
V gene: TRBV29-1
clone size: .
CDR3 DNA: TGCAGCGTTGCCTTGCCCTCCGGGACTAGGACGAGAGAGCAGTACTTC
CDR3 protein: CSVALPSGTRTREQYF

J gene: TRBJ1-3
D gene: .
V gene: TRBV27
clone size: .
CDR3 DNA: TGTGCCAGCAGTTTATGGCCCCCGGGAGGGGCGGGAAACACCATATATTTT
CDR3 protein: CASSLWPPGGAGNTIYF

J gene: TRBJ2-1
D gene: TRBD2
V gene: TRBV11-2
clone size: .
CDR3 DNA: TGTGCCAGCAGCTTTACTAGCGGGGTAGACAATGAGCAGTTCTTC
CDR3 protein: CASSFTSGVDNEQFF

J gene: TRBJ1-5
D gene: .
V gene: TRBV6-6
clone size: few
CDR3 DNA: TGTGCCAGCAGACCTCCCACAGGGATTTTTCAGCCCCAGCATTTT
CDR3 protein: CASRPPTGIFQPQHF

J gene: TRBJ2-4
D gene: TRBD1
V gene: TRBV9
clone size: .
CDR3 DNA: TGTGCCAGCAGCCCCCGGACAGGGATGGACATTCAGTACTTC
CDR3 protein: CASSPRTGMDIQYF

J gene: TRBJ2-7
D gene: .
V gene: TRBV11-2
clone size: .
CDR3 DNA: TGTGCCAGCAGCCCCCAGAACCTGCGCAGGGCAGGGTACGAGCAGTACTTC
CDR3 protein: CASSPQNLRRAGYEQYF

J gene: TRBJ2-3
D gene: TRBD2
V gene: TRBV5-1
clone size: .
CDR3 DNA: TGCGCCAGCAGTTTAGCGGGAGTCACAGATACGCAGTATTTT
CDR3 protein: CASSLAGVTDTQYF

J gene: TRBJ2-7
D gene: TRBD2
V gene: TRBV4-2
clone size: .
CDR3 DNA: TGTGCCAGCAGCCAAGTCGGGCTAGCGGGCTCCTACGAGCAGTACTTC
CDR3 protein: CASSQVGLAGSYEQYF

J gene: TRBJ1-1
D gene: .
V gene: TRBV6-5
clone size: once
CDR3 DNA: TGTGCCAGCCGGATGGGGGGGAGGGGCACTGAAGCTTTCTTT
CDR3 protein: CASRMGGRGTEAFF

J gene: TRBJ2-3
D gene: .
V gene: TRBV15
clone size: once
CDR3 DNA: TGTGCCACCAGCAGACGGATAGGAGGTAGCACAGATACGCAGTATTTT
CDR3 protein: CATSRRIGGSTDTQYF

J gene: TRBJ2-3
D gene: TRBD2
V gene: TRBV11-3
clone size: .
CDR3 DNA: TGTGCCAGCAGCTTAGGATCAGCGGGGGCAGATACGCAGTATTTT
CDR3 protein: CASSLGSAGADTQYF

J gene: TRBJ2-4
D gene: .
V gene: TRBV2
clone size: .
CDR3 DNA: TGTGCCAGCAGTTCGGGGGTGGCCAAAAACATTCAGTACTTC
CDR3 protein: CASSSGVAKNIQYF

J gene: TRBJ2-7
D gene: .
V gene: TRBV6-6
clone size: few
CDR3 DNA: TGTGCCAGCAGCCGACAGGTGGACTACGAGCAGTACTTC
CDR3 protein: CASSRQVDYEQYF

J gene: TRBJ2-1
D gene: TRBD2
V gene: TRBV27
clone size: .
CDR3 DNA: TGTGCCAGCAGTTCGGGACTAGCGGGCCTCAATGAGCAGTTCTTC
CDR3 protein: CASSSGLAGLNEQFF

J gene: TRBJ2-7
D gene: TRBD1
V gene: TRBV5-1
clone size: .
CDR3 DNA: TGCGCCAGCAGCTTCGGGACAGCATCCTACGAGCAGTACTTC
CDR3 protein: CASSFGTASYEQYF

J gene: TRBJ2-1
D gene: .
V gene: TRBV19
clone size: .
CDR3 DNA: TGTGCCAGTAGTTTCCAGGGAAGCTCCTACAATGAGCAGTTCTTC
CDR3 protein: CASSFQGSSYNEQFF